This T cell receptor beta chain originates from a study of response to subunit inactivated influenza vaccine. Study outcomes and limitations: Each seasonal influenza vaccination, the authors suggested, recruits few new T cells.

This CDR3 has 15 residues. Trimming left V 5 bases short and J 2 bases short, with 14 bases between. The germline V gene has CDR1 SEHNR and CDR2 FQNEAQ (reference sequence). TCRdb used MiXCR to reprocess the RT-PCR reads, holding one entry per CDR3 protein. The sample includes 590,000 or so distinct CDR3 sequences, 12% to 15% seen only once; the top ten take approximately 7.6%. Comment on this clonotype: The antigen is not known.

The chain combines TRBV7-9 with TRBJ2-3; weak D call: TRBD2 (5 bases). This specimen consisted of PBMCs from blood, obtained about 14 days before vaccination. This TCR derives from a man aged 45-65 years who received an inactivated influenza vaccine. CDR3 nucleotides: TGTGCCAGCAGCCCCGAGGCCGGACTCACAGATACGCAGTATTTT. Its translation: CASSPEAGLTDTQYF.